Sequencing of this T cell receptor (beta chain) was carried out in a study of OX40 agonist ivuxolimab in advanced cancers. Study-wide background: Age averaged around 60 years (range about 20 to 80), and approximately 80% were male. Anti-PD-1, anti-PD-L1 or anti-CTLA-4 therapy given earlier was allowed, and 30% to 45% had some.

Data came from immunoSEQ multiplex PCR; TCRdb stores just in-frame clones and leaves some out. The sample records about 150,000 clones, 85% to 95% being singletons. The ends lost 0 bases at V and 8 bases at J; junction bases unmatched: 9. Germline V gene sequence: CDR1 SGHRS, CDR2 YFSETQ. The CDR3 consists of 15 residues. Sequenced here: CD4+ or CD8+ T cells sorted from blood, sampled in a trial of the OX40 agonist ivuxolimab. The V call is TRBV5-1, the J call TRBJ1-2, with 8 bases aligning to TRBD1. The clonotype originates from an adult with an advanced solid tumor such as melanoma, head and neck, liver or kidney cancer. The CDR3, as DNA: TGCGCCAGCAGCTTGGATGGCAGGGGGCAAGAGGGCTACACCTTC. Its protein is CASSLDGRGQEGYTF.